A single sample is the source of the 4 T cell receptor beta chains below, sequenced in a study of blood T cells in healthy people across ages. Combining a sample-barcoded 5' primer with a J-beta primer mix, a second PCR ran for roughly 7 to 11 cycles. One entry per CDR3 protein, called by TCRdb with MiXCR from the 5' RACE reads. The repertoire holds approximately 800,000 distinct CDR3 sequences, with around 68% as singletons. The sample was blood. The receptors here all came from a young man in good health.

The table lists this clonotype with a count of one. The rearrangement joins TRBV27 to TRBJ2-1, with a tentative D call TRBD2 (7 bases). Between the trimmed V and J ends, which lost 0 bases and 4 bases, there was a span of 13 bases. From germline, CDR1 is MNHEY and CDR2 SMNVEV (reference sequence). This CDR3 comprises 16 residues. CDR3 in DNA: TGTGCCAGCAGTTTATCAGGACGGGGGGCTTACAATGAGCAGTTCTTC. This gives the protein CASSLSGRGAYNEQFF.

The chain has TRBV2 and TRBJ2-1; no clear D gene. Looked up from germline, CDR1 is SNHLY and CDR2 is FYNNEI. Trimming removed 7 bases from V and 7 bases from J, with 14 bases in between. The CDR3 is made up of 13 amino acids. CDR3 region: CASTNNYQNEQFF. The CDR3, as DNA: TGTGCCAGCACGAACAACTACCAAAATGAGCAGTTCTTC.

The genes are TRBV4-2 and TRBJ2-5, with 10 bases identical to TRBD2. CDR3 length: 17 amino acids. V lost 1 base, J lost 5 bases, and 10 bases stayed unmatched. Germline V CDR1 and CDR2: LGHNA, YNFKEQ. The CDR3 protein is CASSQGTSGLFTETQYF. DNA for the CDR3: TGTGCCAGCAGCCAAGGGACTAGCGGACTATTTACTGAGACCCAGTACTTC.

This clonotype was observed a handful of times. V gene TRBV20-1 combines with J gene TRBJ2-4; D gene uncertain. Germline V gives CDR1 DFQATT, CDR2 SNEGSKA (reference sequence). Trimming stripped 3 bases from V and 5 bases from J, with 14 bases between. This CDR3 contains 14 residues. CDR3 region: CSASLGGGENIQYF. The CDR3 nucleotides read TGCAGTGCTAGTCTGGGCGGTGGGGAAAACATTCAGTACTTC.